At least ten counts were recorded for the clone carrying this T cell receptor beta chain. Its specificity is unknown. In building TCR beta libraries, iRepertoire HTBI primers were used together with Arm-PCR of CDR3 regions. TCRdb fed the multiplex PCR reads into MiXCR, producing one record per CDR3 protein. This sample has over 500,000 distinct CDR3 sequences, with roughly 15% found just once. The sample's time point: newly diagnosed GD, antithyroid drugs for less than 3 months. Preparation of the TCR library used RNA extracted from PBMCs. These data are taken from a study of regulatory T cells in long-lasting Graves disease. Study-wide points: For persistent Graves' patients, TCR diversity was lower than for newly diagnosed ones. Persistent disease was characterized by preferential usage of TRBV28, TRBJ1-2 and TRBJ2-5.

Trimming stripped 0 bases from V and 5 bases from J, with 10 bases between. This CDR3 region has 14 residues. Germline assignment: CDR1 SGHNT and CDR2 YYREEE (reference sequence). These same data were also listed under a study on T cells in Graves' hyperthyroidism and ophthalmopathy. According to that study: Clonotypes that were expanded in thyroid above 0.001 mostly appeared in blood too.

The gene calls are TRBV5-4 and TRBJ2-3; D possibly corresponds to TRBD1 (6 bases). The sequencing here drew on peripheral blood mononuclear cells (PBMCs), taken at new diagnosis, from a patient treated with antithyroid drugs. The origin of this receptor is a woman aged 25 to 39 with Graves disease. The CDR3 loop reads CASSLAGVEDTQYF. In DNA form, the CDR3 reads TGTGCCAGCAGCTTGGCAGGGGTGGAAGATACGCAGTATTTT.